A selection of T cell receptor beta chains follows, all from one sample in a study of PD-L1 blockade in urothelial cancer. Measured with immunoSEQ multiplex PCR; TCRdb has only the in-frame clones, and not every one. The repertoire includes 15,000 to 20,000 clones, over 75% of them detected once, and about 1.8% sits in the top ten. This material consisted of PBMCs, taken around atezolizumab (anti-PD-L1) treatment. Receptors originate from a man between 50 and 59 years old with urothelial cancer. CDR3s include the opening cysteine and the closing phenylalanine or tryptophan. Each record gives: CDR3 DNA, CDR3 protein, V gene, CDR3 length, clone size, D gene, J gene. The D gene is left open where the match is weak. The size entry is marked missing in some rows and otherwise reads once, few, many or a size class.

CDR3nt: TGTGCCAGTAGTACCGGGTACGCGCAGTACTTC
CDR3aa: CASSTGYAQYF
v_gene: TRBV19
len: 11
abundance: -
d_gene: -
j_gene: TRBJ2-7

CDR3nt: TGTGCCAGCAGCTCGTCGGACAGAAACTATGGCTACACCTTC
CDR3aa: CASSSSDRNYGYTF
v_gene: TRBV5-6
len: 14
abundance: -
d_gene: -
j_gene: TRBJ1-2

CDR3nt: TGCGCCAGCAGCTCCCCTGGTAGCTTAGGAGAGACCCAGTACTTC
CDR3aa: CASSSPGSLGETQYF
v_gene: TRBV5-1
len: 15
abundance: -
d_gene: -
j_gene: TRBJ2-5

CDR3nt: TGCGCCAGCAGGGACAGGGCCGACACCGGGGAGCTGTTTTTT
CDR3aa: CASRDRADTGELFF
v_gene: TRBV5-1
len: 14
abundance: -
d_gene: TRBD1
j_gene: TRBJ2-2

CDR3nt: TGCGCCAGCAGCCAACTGGGACAGATGAGCTACGAGCAGTACTTC
CDR3aa: CASSQLGQMSYEQYF
v_gene: TRBV4-1
len: 15
abundance: -
d_gene: TRBD1
j_gene: TRBJ2-7

CDR3nt: TGTGCCAGCAGTGAGGGACTGATGAACACTGAAGCTTTCTTT
CDR3aa: CASSEGLMNTEAFF
v_gene: TRBV2
len: 14
abundance: -
d_gene: -
j_gene: TRBJ1-1

CDR3nt: TGTGCCAGCAGCCGAACAGGGTCTGGGGCCAACGTCCTGACTTTC
CDR3aa: CASSRTGSGANVLTF
v_gene: TRBV2
len: 15
abundance: -
d_gene: -
j_gene: TRBJ2-6

CDR3nt: TGTGCCAGCAGCTTTCGACCGGGACAGGGTCTGTACAATGAGCAGTTCTTC
CDR3aa: CASSFRPGQGLYNEQFF
v_gene: TRBV7-9
len: 17
abundance: -
d_gene: TRBD1
j_gene: TRBJ2-1

CDR3nt: TGCAGTGCTAGAGGTGTAGTAGGCTACACCTTC
CDR3aa: CSARGVVGYTF
v_gene: TRBV20-1
len: 11
abundance: -
d_gene: -
j_gene: TRBJ1-2

CDR3nt: TGCGCCAGCAGCTTGGGAGCTGCGGGAGGGCCTCGGGGTGAGCAGTTCTTC
CDR3aa: CASSLGAAGGPRGEQFF
v_gene: TRBV5-1
len: 17
abundance: once
d_gene: TRBD2
j_gene: TRBJ2-1

CDR3nt: TGTGCCAGCAGCGGGACTAGCGGGGGATCAGAGACCCAGTACTTC
CDR3aa: CASSGTSGGSETQYF
v_gene: TRBV9
len: 15
abundance: -
d_gene: TRBD2
j_gene: TRBJ2-5

CDR3nt: TGCGCCAGCAGCCCCGGACTAGCGGGGGGAGAGACCCAGTACTTC
CDR3aa: CASSPGLAGGETQYF
v_gene: TRBV5-1
len: 15
abundance: -
d_gene: TRBD2
j_gene: TRBJ2-5

CDR3nt: TGTGCCACCAGCACCGAGGGTCGGAGAGTCGGTTGGTACACTGAAGCTTTCTTT
CDR3aa: CATSTEGRRVGWYTEAFF
v_gene: TRBV15
len: 18
abundance: -
d_gene: -
j_gene: TRBJ1-1

CDR3nt: TGTGCCAGTAAACGGGCTAGGGGGCTTGAAGCTTTCTTT
CDR3aa: CASKRARGLEAFF
v_gene: TRBV19
len: 13
abundance: once
d_gene: TRBD1
j_gene: TRBJ1-1

CDR3nt: TGTGCCAGCAGTGTCCAGGGGGCGGTCGGGGAGCTGTTTTTT
CDR3aa: CASSVQGAVGELFF
v_gene: TRBV2
len: 14
abundance: -
d_gene: TRBD1
j_gene: TRBJ2-2

CDR3nt: TGTGCCAGCAGTGAAATGGCAGAAGCTAACTATGGCTACACCTTC
CDR3aa: CASSEMAEANYGYTF
v_gene: TRBV6-1
len: 15
abundance: few
d_gene: -
j_gene: TRBJ1-2

CDR3nt: TGTGCCAGTAGTACCGGACAGGCCAACACAGATACGCAGTATTTT
CDR3aa: CASSTGQANTDTQYF
v_gene: TRBV19
len: 15
abundance: -
d_gene: TRBD1
j_gene: TRBJ2-3

CDR3nt: TGTGCCAGCAGCGTAGGAATCGGGACTAAATCCTACGAGCAGTACTTC
CDR3aa: CASSVGIGTKSYEQYF
v_gene: TRBV9
len: 16
abundance: -
d_gene: TRBD2
j_gene: TRBJ2-7

CDR3nt: TGTGCCAGCAGTAGGGACAGGGGGCGGCTAGATACGCAGTATTTT
CDR3aa: CASSRDRGRLDTQYF
v_gene: TRBV2
len: 15
abundance: -
d_gene: TRBD1
j_gene: TRBJ2-3

CDR3nt: TGCAGCGTTGAGGGGCAGGGGAACACTGAAGCTTTCTTT
CDR3aa: CSVEGQGNTEAFF
v_gene: TRBV29-1
len: 13
abundance: -
d_gene: -
j_gene: TRBJ1-1

CDR3nt: TGCGCCAGCAGCCGACTAGCGGGAGGCCTGAGCTCCTACGAGCAGTACTTC
CDR3aa: CASSRLAGGLSSYEQYF
v_gene: TRBV5-1
len: 17
abundance: -
d_gene: TRBD2
j_gene: TRBJ2-7

CDR3nt: TGTGCCAGCAGCTCCACCTCGGGACTAGCGGGATTAACGCAGTATTTT
CDR3aa: CASSSTSGLAGLTQYF
v_gene: TRBV7-2
len: 16
abundance: -
d_gene: TRBD2
j_gene: TRBJ2-3

CDR3nt: TGTGCCAGCAGTTACCCAGGTCACGGGGAGCTGTTTTTT
CDR3aa: CASSYPGHGELFF
v_gene: TRBV11-3
len: 13
abundance: -
d_gene: -
j_gene: TRBJ2-2

CDR3nt: TGTGCCAGCAGCTTTGACCCCGGGGGAAACACTGAAGCTTTCTTT
CDR3aa: CASSFDPGGNTEAFF
v_gene: TRBV5-5
len: 15
abundance: -
d_gene: -
j_gene: TRBJ1-1

CDR3nt: TGCGCCAGCAGCCACGGTTCTAGCACAGATACGCAGTATTTT
CDR3aa: CASSHGSSTDTQYF
v_gene: TRBV4-1
len: 14
abundance: -
d_gene: -
j_gene: TRBJ2-3

CDR3nt: TGTGCCAGCTCACCACCGGGGGCGAACGAGCAGTACTTC
CDR3aa: CASSPPGANEQYF
v_gene: TRBV18
len: 13
abundance: -
d_gene: -
j_gene: TRBJ2-7

CDR3nt: TGTGCTAGTGGTTTGGGACAGGGACAGTTCTTC
CDR3aa: CASGLGQGQFF
v_gene: TRBV12-5
len: 11
abundance: few
d_gene: TRBD1
j_gene: TRBJ2-1

CDR3nt: TGTGCCAGCAGTGACTCGCAGGGGTATAATTCACCCCTCCACTTT
CDR3aa: CASSDSQGYNSPLHF
v_gene: TRBV6-4
len: 15
abundance: -
d_gene: -
j_gene: TRBJ1-6

CDR3nt: TGTGCCAGCAGGCCCGACAGGTCCTCCTCTGGGGCCAACGTCCTGACTTTC
CDR3aa: CASRPDRSSSGANVLTF
v_gene: TRBV2
len: 17
abundance: -
d_gene: -
j_gene: TRBJ2-6

CDR3nt: TGTGCCAGCAGACAGGGTAATCAGCCCCAGCATTTT
CDR3aa: CASRQGNQPQHF
v_gene: TRBV25-1
len: 12
abundance: -
d_gene: -
j_gene: TRBJ1-5

CDR3nt: TGTGCCAGCAGCCTCCACAGGGGGCCGAATGAGCAGTTCTTC
CDR3aa: CASSLHRGPNEQFF
v_gene: TRBV7-2
len: 14
abundance: -
d_gene: TRBD1
j_gene: TRBJ2-1

CDR3nt: TGTGCCAGCAGCGTCGGGGACAGGGTGATAACTGAAGCTTTCTTT
CDR3aa: CASSVGDRVITEAFF
v_gene: TRBV9
len: 15
abundance: -
d_gene: TRBD1
j_gene: TRBJ1-1

CDR3nt: TGTGCCAGCAGCGTAGTCGAGCGGGCCTCCTACAATGAGCAGTTCTTC
CDR3aa: CASSVVERASYNEQFF
v_gene: TRBV9
len: 16
abundance: -
d_gene: -
j_gene: TRBJ2-1

CDR3nt: TGTGCCAGCAGCCCTTCCGCTGGGGGGGGCGGCGATACGCAGTATTTT
CDR3aa: CASSPSAGGGGDTQYF
v_gene: TRBV7-9
len: 16
abundance: -
d_gene: -
j_gene: TRBJ2-3

CDR3nt: TGCGCCAGCAGCTTAGACGGACAGGGTGGTGAAAAACTGTTTTTT
CDR3aa: CASSLDGQGGEKLFF
v_gene: TRBV5-1
len: 15
abundance: once
d_gene: TRBD1
j_gene: TRBJ1-4

CDR3nt: TGCGCCAGCAGCTTGCTACAGGGCCATGAGCAGTTCTTC
CDR3aa: CASSLLQGHEQFF
v_gene: TRBV5-1
len: 13
abundance: -
d_gene: -
j_gene: TRBJ2-1

CDR3nt: TGCGCCAGCAGCTTGGAACGAGCGGGAGTTAGCACAGATACGCAGTATTTT
CDR3aa: CASSLERAGVSTDTQYF
v_gene: TRBV5-1
len: 17
abundance: -
d_gene: TRBD2
j_gene: TRBJ2-3

CDR3nt: TGTGCCAGTAGCTTTTTGGGGACTAGCGCCCAAGAGACCCAGTACTTC
CDR3aa: CASSFLGTSAQETQYF
v_gene: TRBV19
len: 16
abundance: -
d_gene: TRBD2
j_gene: TRBJ2-5

CDR3nt: TGCGCCAGCAGCTTGGGCGGGATCTACTCCTACAATGAGCAGTTCTTC
CDR3aa: CASSLGGIYSYNEQFF
v_gene: TRBV5-1
len: 16
abundance: -
d_gene: -
j_gene: TRBJ2-1

CDR3nt: TGTGCCAGCAGTTCTACCTCGGTGGCGGGGGAGCAGTTCTTC
CDR3aa: CASSSTSVAGEQFF
v_gene: TRBV7-9
len: 14
abundance: -
d_gene: -
j_gene: TRBJ2-1

CDR3nt: TGTGCCAGCAGTTACTCAGGACAGGCCGGCCCTAACGAGCAGTACTTC
CDR3aa: CASSYSGQAGPNEQYF
v_gene: TRBV6-6
len: 16
abundance: -
d_gene: TRBD1
j_gene: TRBJ2-7

CDR3nt: TGTGCCAGCAGCCAAGACGACAGGGCCTATAGCAATCAGCCCCAGCATTTT
CDR3aa: CASSQDDRAYSNQPQHF
v_gene: TRBV4-2
len: 17
abundance: -
d_gene: TRBD1
j_gene: TRBJ1-5

CDR3nt: TGTGCCAGCAGCTTGGGGGGAGGGAGCACGACCCAGTACTTC
CDR3aa: CASSLGGGSTTQYF
v_gene: TRBV7-9
len: 14
abundance: -
d_gene: TRBD2
j_gene: TRBJ2-5

CDR3nt: TGCGCCAGCAGCATGGGACAGGGGGCAGATACGCAGTATTTT
CDR3aa: CASSMGQGADTQYF
v_gene: TRBV5-1
len: 14
abundance: -
d_gene: TRBD1
j_gene: TRBJ2-3

CDR3nt: TGTGCCAGCAGCTTACCGGTCAACCGCGGCTACACCTTC
CDR3aa: CASSLPVNRGYTF
v_gene: TRBV13
len: 13
abundance: once
d_gene: -
j_gene: TRBJ1-2

CDR3nt: TGTGCCAGCAGTTTTTCCGGGACAGCACACAATGAGCAGTTCTTC
CDR3aa: CASSFSGTAHNEQFF
v_gene: TRBV27
len: 15
abundance: -
d_gene: TRBD1
j_gene: TRBJ2-1

CDR3nt: TGCGCCAGCAGCCAAGTGGAGACTAGCCTACACACAGATACGCAGTATTTT
CDR3aa: CASSQVETSLHTDTQYF
v_gene: TRBV4-1
len: 17
abundance: -
d_gene: TRBD2
j_gene: TRBJ2-3

CDR3nt: TGCGCCAGCAGCTTGACCCTCGGGACAGGGGGTTACGAGCAGTACTTC
CDR3aa: CASSLTLGTGGYEQYF
v_gene: TRBV5-1
len: 16
abundance: few
d_gene: TRBD1
j_gene: TRBJ2-7

CDR3nt: TGTGCCAGTAGCAAGGATTCAACGACGGATACGCAGTATTTT
CDR3aa: CASSKDSTTDTQYF
v_gene: TRBV2
len: 14
abundance: -
d_gene: -
j_gene: TRBJ2-3

CDR3nt: TGTGCCAGCAGTGTCCAGGGCGGGACAGGGGGCCGCTCACCCCTCCACTTT
CDR3aa: CASSVQGGTGGRSPLHF
v_gene: TRBV6-1
len: 17
abundance: -
d_gene: TRBD1
j_gene: TRBJ1-6

CDR3nt: TGTGCCAGCAGGGGACTTAAGGACAGGGACGGTGGCTACACCTTC
CDR3aa: CASRGLKDRDGGYTF
v_gene: TRBV7-6
len: 15
abundance: -
d_gene: TRBD1
j_gene: TRBJ1-2

CDR3nt: TGTGCCAGCAGTTTAGGACGGGGGTGGGAGCAGCCCCAGCATTTT
CDR3aa: CASSLGRGWEQPQHF
v_gene: TRBV7-9
len: 15
abundance: -
d_gene: -
j_gene: TRBJ1-5

CDR3nt: TGTGCCAGCTCACCACCGGGGCAGACAGGGGGCAAAAACATTCAGTACTTC
CDR3aa: CASSPPGQTGGKNIQYF
v_gene: TRBV18
len: 17
abundance: -
d_gene: TRBD1
j_gene: TRBJ2-4